The 13 T cell receptor beta chains in this list originate from one sample, sequenced in a study of chemoradiotherapy in HPV16-positive cancers. The data were produced by immunoSEQ multiplex PCR, yet TCRdb's version contains in-frame clones alone and is incomplete. The repertoire holds approximately 29,000 clones, roughly 82% seen once, with about 6% in the top ten. The material was blood, obtained from a patient who underwent chemoradiotherapy. These receptors originate from a human donor with HPV-associated anogenital cancer.

The V and J genes are TRBV7-9 and TRBJ1-6; D is ambiguous. The germline V gene has CDR1 SEHNR and CDR2 FQNEAQ (reference sequence). V shed 3 bases and J shed 0 bases, with 6 bases lying between them. This CDR3 contains 15 residues. CDR3 sequence reads: CASSLRSSYNSPLHF. CDR3 DNA: TGTGCCAGCAGCTTGAGGAGCTCCTATAATTCACCCCTCCACTTT. The full variable domain, with the rest looked up from reference TRBV7-9 and TRBJ1-6, is DTGVSQNPRHKITKRGQNVTFRCDPISEHNRLYWYRQTLGQGPEFLTYFQNEAQLEKSRLLSDRFSAERPKGSFSTLEIQRTEQGDSAMYLCASSLRSSYNSPLHFGNGTRLTVT.

The genes are TRBV5-6 and TRBJ2-5, with D perhaps given as TRBD1 or TRBD2 (5 bases each). Trimming stripped 3 bases from V and 0 bases from J, with 12 bases between. The V gene's germline CDR1 is SGHDT and CDR2 YYEEEE. The CDR3 runs 15 residues. CDR3 sequence reads: CASSYGTGNQETQYF. The DNA of the CDR3 is TGTGCCAGCAGCTATGGGACGGGCAACCAAGAGACCCAGTACTTC.

The chain uses TRBV10-3 and TRBJ1-2; D ambiguous. Per the germline V gene, CDR1 is ENHRY and CDR2 is SYGVKD. The CDR3 has 12 amino acids. The CDR3: CASFAGVYGYTF. The CDR3 region has the DNA TGTGCGTCCTTCGCGGGCGTCTATGGCTACACCTTC.

The chain has TRBV5-1 and TRBJ2-1; a weak D match, TRBD2 (5 bases). The CDR3 sequence is 13 residues long. Germline V gene sequence: CDR1 SGHRS, CDR2 YFSETQ. The V gene lost 4 bases and the J gene lost 8 bases, with 13 bases spanning the gap. This CDR3 reads CASSLPGIDEQFF. The DNA of the CDR3 is TGCGCCAGCAGCCTCCCCGGGATCGATGAGCAGTTCTTC.

This chain uses TRBV5-8 with TRBJ1-1; 7 bases line up with TRBD1. The length of the CDR3 is 14 residues. Germline V gives CDR1 SGHTS, CDR2 YDEGEE. Trimming cost V 0 bases and J 4 bases; bases outside gene matches: 3. Written as DNA, the CDR3 is TGTGCCAGCAGCTTGGGACAGGGACTCACTGAAGCTTTCTTT. Protein product: CASSLGQGLTEAFF.

The rearrangement links TRBV7-8 to TRBJ2-7, with 7 nucleotides matching TRBD1. Germline V gene data show CDR1 as SGHVS and CDR2 as FQNEAQ. V shed 0 bases and J 0 bases; nucleotides not matched to a gene: 5. The CDR3 covers 16 residues. CDR3 amino acids: CASSLAAGGNSYEQYF. CDR3 coding DNA: TGTGCCAGCAGCTTAGCGGCAGGGGGAAACTCCTACGAGCAGTACTTC.

V usage is TRBV19 and J usage is TRBJ1-5, with 7 bases that match TRBD1. Germline V gene sequence: CDR1 LNHDA, CDR2 SQIVND (reference sequence). The CDR3 runs 16 residues. V lost 7 bases and J lost 2; bases outside the gene matches: 11. CDR3 bases: TGTGCCAGTACCGAGACAGGGAAGGGTGGCAATCAGCCCCAGCATTTT. It specifies CASTETGKGGNQPQHF.

The rearrangement joins TRBV7-9 to TRBJ1-4, with D unresolved. Germline V gene data show CDR1 as SEHNR and CDR2 as FQNEAQ (reference sequence). CDR3 size: 12 residues. Trimming shortened V by 0 bases and J by 16 bases, and 12 bases separated the two germline ends. DNA for the CDR3: TGTGCCAGCAGCTTAGCTGAGGGTCCGGGGTTTTTT. Its translation is CASSLAEGPGFF.

This chain links TRBV10-2 with TRBJ2-5; D remains unclear. Trimming pared 4 bases from V and 5 bases from J, leaving 11 bases between. This CDR3 spans 13 amino acids. CDR1 and CDR2 from the germline V gene are WSHSY and SAAADI. The CDR3 DNA sequence: TGCGCCAGCAGTGGTTACAACCGGGAGACCCAGTACTTC. This encodes CASSGYNRETQYF.

The chain combines TRBV9 with TRBJ2-1; 7 bases match TRBD2. Germline V lookup: CDR1 SGDLS, CDR2 YYNGEE. J was trimmed by 6 bases and V by 1 base; bases with no gene match: 10. The CDR3 sequence is 16 residues long. CDR3 bases: TGTGCCAGCAGCGTATTAAGCGGGACGACGATCAATGAGCAGTTCTTC. Its protein is CASSVLSGTTINEQFF.

The rearrangement joins TRBV5-4 to TRBJ2-2; weak D call: TRBD1 (5 bases). V dropped 2 bases and J dropped 0 bases, with 8 bases sitting between them. CDR1 is SGHNT, CDR2 YYREEE, per germline (reference sequence). The CDR3 has 15 residues. The CDR3 DNA follows: TGTGCCAGCAGCTTAGGGGCATCGAACACCGGGGAGCTGTTTTTT. This gives the protein CASSLGASNTGELFF.

This chain links TRBV7-2 with TRBJ1-2; weak D call: TRBD1 (5 bases). Trimming removed 2 bases from V and 4 bases from J, with 23 bases in between. CDR3 length: 18 residues. CDR1 is SGHTA and CDR2 is FQGNSA in the germline V gene. Written as DNA, the CDR3 is TGTGCCAGCAGCTTAAGGCCAGAAGGGGAGATTAAGGGCTATGGCTACACCTTC. This translates into CASSLRPEGEIKGYGYTF.

The chain is built from TRBV7-8 and TRBJ2-3; 9 bases are a match to TRBD1. After removal of 5 bases from V and 0 bases from J, the junction contained 6 bases not matched to a gene. CDR3 length: 16 amino acids. Germline V gives CDR1 SGHVS, CDR2 FQNEAQ. In nucleotides, the CDR3 is TGTGCCAGCAGCCACGGGACAGGGCAAAGCACAGATACGCAGTATTTT. Translating it yields CASSHGTGQSTDTQYF.